The present TCR beta chain was sequenced within a study of blood T cell repertoires in COVID-19. As for the study in general: T cells, B-cell-depleted T cells, or PBMCs supplied cDNA or gDNA.

Germline V gene lookup returns CDR1 SNHLY and CDR2 FYNNEI. The CDR3 spans 16 residues. Trimming left V 6 bases short and J 0 bases short, with 17 bases between. Assay used: immunoSEQ multiplex PCR; TCRdb lists only in-frame clones, some missing. The data hold tens of thousands of clones, with 82% observed a single time. This TCR was recovered from a woman of 80 years or more with acute or convalescent COVID-19. This rearrangement joins TRBV2 to TRBJ1-1; D possibly corresponds to TRBD1 (6 bases). Sample: peripheral blood. CDR3 sequence reads: CASRDSDSYMNTEAFF. In nucleotides, the CDR3 is TGTGCCAGCAGGGACAGCGACAGTTACATGAACACTGAAGCTTTCTTT.